This passage covers 9 T cell receptor beta chains from one sample sequenced in a study of blood T cell repertoires in COVID-19. Produced via immunoSEQ multiplex PCR; TCRdb's table is partial and in-frame only. Of 90,000 to 130,000 clones listed, approximately 80% are singletons. The sample consisted of peripheral blood. Receptors were obtained from a woman aged 70-85 years with acute or convalescent COVID-19.

The rearrangement uses TRBV28 and TRBJ2-2, with a tentative D call TRBD2 (5 bases). The germline CDR1 and CDR2 sequences are MDHEN and SYDVKM. Between the trimmed V and J ends, which lost 3 bases and 4 bases, there was a span of 15 bases. The CDR3 is 16 residues long. CDR3 residues: CASSFRAGSSTGELFF. For the CDR3, the DNA is TGTGCCAGCAGTTTCCGTGCGGGCTCTTCCACCGGGGAGCTGTTTTTT. Drawing the rest from reference TRBV28 and TRBJ2-2, the complete variable domain is DVKVTQSSRYLVKRTGEKVFLECVQDMDHENMFWYRQDPGLGLRLIYFSYDVKMKEKGDIPEGYSVSREKKERFSLILESASTNQTSMYLCASSFRAGSSTGELFFGEGSRLTVL.

This chain connects TRBV3-1 (or the pseudogene TRBV3-2) to TRBJ1-4; a possible D gene is TRBD1 (6 bases). This CDR3 is 16 amino acids long. In germline, CDR1 is LGHDT, CDR2 YNNKEL (reference sequence). V lost 4 bases and J lost 7, with 19 bases in between. CDR3 in DNA: TGTGCCAGCAGCCCCCCCGTTCAGGGGCAGGGTGAAAAACTGTTTTTT. As protein: CASSPPVQGQGEKLFF.

The chain combines TRBV12-3 or TRBV12-4 with TRBJ2-5; D is unclear. The CDR3 sequence is 13 residues long. The germline V and J ends were trimmed by 5 bases and 5 bases, with 12 bases remaining between them. Here the CDR3 reads CASSGGLGETQYF. The CDR3 region has the DNA TGTGCCAGCAGTGGCGGCCTCGGGGAGACCCAGTACTTC.

This clone was seen a single time. The chain uses TRBV11-3 and TRBJ2-2; 10 positions match TRBD1. The germline V gene has CDR1 SGHNT and CDR2 YENEEA. Unmatched junction bases numbered 3, after V lost 2 bases and J lost 6 bases. This CDR3 contains 15 residues. CDR3 region: CASSLRTGGPGELFF. For the CDR3, the DNA is TGTGCCAGCAGCTTACGGACAGGGGGTCCCGGGGAGCTGTTTTTT.

This sequence joins TRBV15 and TRBJ1-4; 7 bases map to TRBD1. The germline CDR1 and CDR2 sequences are LNHNV and YYDKDF (reference sequence). Germline trimming cut 2 bases from V and 8 bases from J; bases unmatched to any gene: 8. CDR3 length: 15 residues. The CDR3 loop reads CATSRRTGEAEKLFF. CDR3 DNA sequence: TGTGCCACCAGCAGACGTACAGGGGAGGCCGAAAAACTGTTTTTT.

The chain employs TRBV19 and TRBJ2-7, with 9 bases matching TRBD1. The CDR3 has 18 residues. Losses at the gene ends were 3 bases for V and 3 bases for J; bases not matched to a gene: 15. CDR1 LNHDA and CDR2 SQIVND come from the germline V gene (reference sequence). CDR3 nucleotide sequence: TGTGCCAGTAGTATGTACCTTATGACAGGGGGACGAATCTACGAGCAGTACTTC. Its protein is CASSMYLMTGGRIYEQYF.

J is TRBJ1-4 and V is TRBV3-1 (or the pseudogene TRBV3-2), with 7 positions matching TRBD1. The CDR3 has 14 amino acids. CDR1 is LGHDT, CDR2 YNNKEL, per germline (reference sequence). V lost 5 bases to trimming and J lost 11 bases; unmatched junction nucleotides: 11. For the CDR3, the DNA is TGTGCCAGCAGCTTTAAGACAGGGCGAGGCAAACTGTTTTTT. It encodes CASSFKTGRGKLFF.

The J gene is TRBJ2-1, the V gene TRBV28; D ambiguous. This CDR3 region has 12 residues. The V end was cut by 6 bases, the J end by 9 bases, with 12 bases between. CDR1 and CDR2 from the germline V gene are MDHEN and SYDVKM. The CDR3 sequence: CASSILDLEQFF. The CDR3 DNA is TGTGCCAGCAGCATCCTAGACCTTGAGCAGTTCTTC.

This chain connects TRBV3-1 (or the pseudogene TRBV3-2) to TRBJ1-1; no clear D gene. Germline CDR1 reads LGHDT; CDR2 reads YNNKEL (reference sequence). V lost 4 bases to trimming and J lost 1 base, with 10 bases between them. The CDR3 extends over 14 amino acids. The CDR3 loop is CASSPRITNTEAFF. The CDR3 coding sequence is TGTGCCAGCAGCCCGAGAATTACGAACACTGAAGCTTTCTTT.